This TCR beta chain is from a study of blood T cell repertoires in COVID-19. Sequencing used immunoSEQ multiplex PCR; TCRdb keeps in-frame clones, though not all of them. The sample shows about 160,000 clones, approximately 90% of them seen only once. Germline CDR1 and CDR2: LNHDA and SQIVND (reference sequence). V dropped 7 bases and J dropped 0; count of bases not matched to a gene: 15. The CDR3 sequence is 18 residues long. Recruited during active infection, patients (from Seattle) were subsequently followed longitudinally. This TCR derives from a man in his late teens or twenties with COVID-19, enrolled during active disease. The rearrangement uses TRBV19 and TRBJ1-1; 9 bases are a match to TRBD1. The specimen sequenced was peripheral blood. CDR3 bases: TGTGCCAGTATCCCCCTGGCGGGACAGGGATTTTTGAACACTGAAGCTTTCTTT. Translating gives CASIPLAGQGFLNTEAFF.